This record looks at one T cell receptor (beta chain) sequence and its context. Its antigen remains unknown. The data were taken from a study of tumor and adjacent non-tumor tissue in lung cancer. Study summary: Aged about 31 to 76 years, patients included 10 men and 5 women with stage I to III disease.

The template was RNA from unsorted bulk tissue. The normal lung tissue was taken more than 3 cm from the tumor edge. Study-level results: Patients with more diverse tumor TCRs had worse survival. Normal lung showed higher cumulative top 100 clone frequency than tumor.

The library came from three nested PCR rounds adapted from ARM-PCR protocols. TCRdb itself ran the multiplex PCR reads through MiXCR, one entry per CDR3 protein. The sample shows over 80,000 distinct CDR3 sequences, around three quarters of them seen only once. The CDR3 has 14 residues. The germline V and J ends were trimmed by 6 bases and 3 bases, with 16 bases remaining between them. CDR1 SQVTM and CDR2 ANQGSEA come from the germline V gene. Sequenced input: distant non-tumor lung tissue. The chain joins TRBV29-1 to TRBJ2-3; perhaps TRBD2 as D (6 bases). The sequence came from a woman between 45 and 65 years old with non-small cell lung cancer. The CDR3 loop is CSVKGTGGTDTQYF. The CDR3 DNA is TGCAGCGTAAAAGGGACTGGTGGTACAGATACGCAGTATTTT.